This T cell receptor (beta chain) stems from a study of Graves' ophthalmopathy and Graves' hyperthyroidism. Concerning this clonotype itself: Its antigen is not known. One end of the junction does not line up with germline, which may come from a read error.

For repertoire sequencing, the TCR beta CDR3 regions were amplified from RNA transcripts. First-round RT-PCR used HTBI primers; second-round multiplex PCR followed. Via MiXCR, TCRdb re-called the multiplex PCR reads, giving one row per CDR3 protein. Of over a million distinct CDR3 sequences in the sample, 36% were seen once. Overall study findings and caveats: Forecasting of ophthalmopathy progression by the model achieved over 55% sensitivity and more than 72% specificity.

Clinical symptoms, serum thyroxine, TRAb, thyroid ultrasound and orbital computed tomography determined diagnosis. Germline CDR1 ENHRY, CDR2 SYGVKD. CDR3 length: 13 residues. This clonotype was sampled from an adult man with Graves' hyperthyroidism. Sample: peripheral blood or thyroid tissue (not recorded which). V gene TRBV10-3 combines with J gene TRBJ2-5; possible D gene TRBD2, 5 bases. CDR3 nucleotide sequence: TGTGCCAGCAGTTTATCCGGGTTGGAGGCCCAGTACTTC. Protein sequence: CASSLSGLEAQYF.